Below, 8 T cell receptor beta chains from the same sample are listed, as sequenced in a study of human T cells and chemical hapten exposure. The time point: patch test 2, 6 weeks after DPC sensitization. Treatment reported: therapeutic diphenylcyclopropenone sensitization with weekly scalp DPC. TCRdb processed the RACE reads anew with MiXCR; each CDR3 protein has one entry. The sample holds approximately 84,000 distinct CDR3 sequences, around a tenth seen once. The sequences come from whole blood, collected in connection with sensitization to the hapten diphenylcyclopropenone (DPC). These receptors all come from a man between 18 and 29 years old with alopecia areata. Some clones in this sample may be carry-over from other donors' samples.

This clonotype was seen more than once but under ten times. The V call is TRBV20-1, the J call TRBJ1-2, with no clear D. Trimming pared 1 base from V and 0 bases from J, leaving 6 bases between. This CDR3 has 13 residues. Germline V gene data show CDR1 as DFQATT and CDR2 as SNEGSKA (reference sequence). As DNA, the CDR3 is TGCAGTGCTAGAGTCCAAGCTAACTATGGCTACACCTTC. This translates into CSARVQANYGYTF.

The table lists this clonotype with a few counts. The V gene is TRBV15, the J gene TRBJ1-4; maybe TRBD1 (5 bases). The CDR3 length is 15 residues. Germline-derived CDR1 and CDR2 are LNHNV and YYDKDF (reference sequence). V lost 1 base to trimming and J lost 8 bases, with 14 bases between them. CDR3 sequence (DNA): TGTGCCACCAGCAGAGCGTCAGGGCTGAACGAAAAACTGTTTTTT. This codes for CATSRASGLNEKLFF. The complete variable domain, with remaining parts taken from reference TRBV15 and TRBJ1-4, reads DAMVIQNPRYQVTQFGKPVTLSCSQTLNHNVMYWYQQKSSQAPKLLFHYYDKDFNNEADTPDNFQSRRPNTSFCFLDIRSPGLGDTAMYLCATSRASGLNEKLFFGSGTQLSVL.

Ten or more counts support this clonotype. The chain combines TRBV10-2 with TRBJ2-2; the D is unclear. The germline CDR1 and CDR2 sequences are WSHSY and SAAADI. V was cut by 6 bases and J by 4 bases, with 6 bases left in between. The CDR3 extends over 12 amino acids. CDR3 residues: CASRPITGELFF. The CDR3 nucleotides are TGCGCCAGCAGGCCCATCACCGGGGAGCTGTTTTTT.

This clonotype was observed many times. The J gene is TRBJ2-5, the V gene TRBV2; the D gene could be TRBD1 or TRBD2 (7 bases each). Germline values: CDR1 SNHLY, CDR2 FYNNEI. V was trimmed by 0 bases and J by 1 base, leaving 15 bases between them. This CDR3 spans 17 amino acids. CDR3 sequence: CASSEAGRGRVQETQYF. As DNA, the CDR3 is TGTGCCAGCAGTGAAGCGGGGAGGGGGCGAGTCCAAGAGACCCAGTACTTC.

This clonotype was recorded many times. This chain joins TRBV2 and TRBJ1-4; D might be TRBD1 (5 bases). The CDR3 length is 14 residues. Germline CDR1 SNHLY, CDR2 FYNNEI. Trimming removed 8 bases from V and 4 bases from J, with 14 bases in between. The CDR3 loop reads CASVGGTINEKLFF. CDR3 bases: TGTGCCAGCGTGGGAGGGACGATTAATGAAAAACTGTTTTTT.

V usage is TRBV7-2 and J usage is TRBJ1-5, with D perhaps matching TRBD1 (5 bases). V shed 3 bases and J shed 5 bases, with 14 bases lying between them. The CDR3 runs to 15 residues. Per germline, CDR1 SGHTA and CDR2 FQGNSA. The CDR3 bases are TGTGCCAGCAGCTTGCCGAGGGGAGGCGATCAGCCCCAGCATTTT. This encodes CASSLPRGGDQPQHF.

This clonotype was counted at least ten times. The rearrangement joins TRBV6-2 or TRBV6-3 to TRBJ2-7; 9 nucleotides agree with TRBD1. Germline V gene lookup returns CDR1 MNHEY and CDR2 SVGEGT. The CDR3 is made up of 15 amino acids. With V trimmed by 0 bases and J by 1 base, 1 base remained unmatched. In DNA, the CDR3 is TGTGCCAGCAGTTACTCGGGACAGGGATCCTACGAGCAGTACTTC. Its protein product is CASSYSGQGSYEQYF.

This clonotype was detected only a few times. This chain connects TRBV7-2 to TRBJ1-2, with a tentative D call TRBD1 (5 bases). V was cut by 5 bases and J by 4 bases, with 23 bases left in between. Germline-derived CDR1 and CDR2 are SGHTA and FQGNSA. The CDR3 is made up of 17 amino acids. Here the CDR3 reads CASSPIGGLARAYGYTF. The CDR3 DNA reads as TGTGCCAGCAGCCCCATCGGGGGACTTGCCAGGGCCTATGGCTACACCTTC. The variable domain in full, completed from reference TRBV7-2 and TRBJ1-2, reads GAGVSQSPSNKVTEKGKDVELRCDPISGHTALYWYRQSLGQGLEFLIYFQGNSAPDKSGLPSDRFSAERTGGSVSTLTIQRTQQEDSAVYLCASSPIGGLARAYGYTFGSGTRLTVV.